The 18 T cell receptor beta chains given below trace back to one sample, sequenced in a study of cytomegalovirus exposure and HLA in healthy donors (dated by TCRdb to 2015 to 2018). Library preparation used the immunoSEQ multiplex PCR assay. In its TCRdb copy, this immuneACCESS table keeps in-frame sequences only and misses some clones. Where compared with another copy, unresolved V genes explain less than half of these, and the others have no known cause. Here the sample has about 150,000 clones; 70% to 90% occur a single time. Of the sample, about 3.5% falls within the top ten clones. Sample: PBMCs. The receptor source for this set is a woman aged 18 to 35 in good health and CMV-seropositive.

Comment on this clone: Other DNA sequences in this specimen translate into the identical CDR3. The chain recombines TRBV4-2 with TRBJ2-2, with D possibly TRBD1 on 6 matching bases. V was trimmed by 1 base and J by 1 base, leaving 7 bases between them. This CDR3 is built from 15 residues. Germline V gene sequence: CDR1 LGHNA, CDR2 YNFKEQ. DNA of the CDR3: TGTGCCAGCAGCCAAGCGACAGGGAACACCGGGGAGCTGTTTTTT. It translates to CASSQATGNTGELFF.

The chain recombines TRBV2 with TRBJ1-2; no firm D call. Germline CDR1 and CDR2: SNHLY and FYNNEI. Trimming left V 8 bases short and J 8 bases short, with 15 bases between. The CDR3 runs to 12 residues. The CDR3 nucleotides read TGTGCCAGCCCCTTTGGGCAGTACGGCTACACCTTC. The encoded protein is CASPFGQYGYTF.

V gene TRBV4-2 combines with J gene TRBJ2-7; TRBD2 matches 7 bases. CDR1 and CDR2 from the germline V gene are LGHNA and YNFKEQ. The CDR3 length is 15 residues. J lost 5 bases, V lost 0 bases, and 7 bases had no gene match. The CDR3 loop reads CASSQEGGRGNEQYF. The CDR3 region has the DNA TGTGCCAGCAGCCAAGAAGGCGGGAGAGGCAACGAGCAGTACTTC.

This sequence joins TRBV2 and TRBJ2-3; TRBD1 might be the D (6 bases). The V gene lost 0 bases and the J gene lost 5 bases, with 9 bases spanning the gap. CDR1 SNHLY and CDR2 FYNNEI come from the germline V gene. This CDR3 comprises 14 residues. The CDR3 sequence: CASSEASDRDTQYF. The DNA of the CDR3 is TGTGCCAGCAGTGAAGCGTCGGACAGAGATACGCAGTATTTT.

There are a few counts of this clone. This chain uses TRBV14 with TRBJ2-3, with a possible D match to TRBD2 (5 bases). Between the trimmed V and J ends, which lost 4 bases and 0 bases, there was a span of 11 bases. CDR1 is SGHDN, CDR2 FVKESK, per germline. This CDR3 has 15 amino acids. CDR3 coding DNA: TGTGCCAGCAGCCGACAACTAGTCAGCACAGATACGCAGTATTTT. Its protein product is CASSRQLVSTDTQYF. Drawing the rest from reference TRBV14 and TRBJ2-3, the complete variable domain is EAGVTQFPSHSVIEKGQTVTLRCDPISGHDNLYWYRRVMGKEIKFLLHFVKESKQDESGMPNNRFLAERTGGTYSTLKVQPAELEDSGVYFCASSRQLVSTDTQYFGPGTRLTVL.

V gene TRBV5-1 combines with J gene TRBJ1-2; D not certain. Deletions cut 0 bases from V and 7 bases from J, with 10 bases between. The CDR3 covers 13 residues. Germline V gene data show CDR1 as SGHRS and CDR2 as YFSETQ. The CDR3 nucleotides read TGCGCCAGCAGCTTGGCCGGGAGTATTGGCTACACCTTC. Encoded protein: CASSLAGSIGYTF.

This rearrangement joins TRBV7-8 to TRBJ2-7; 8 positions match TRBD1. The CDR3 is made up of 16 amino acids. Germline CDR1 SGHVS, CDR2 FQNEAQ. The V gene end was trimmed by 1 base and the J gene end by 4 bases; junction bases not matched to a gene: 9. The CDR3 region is CASSLGSRTGIYEQYF. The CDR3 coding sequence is TGTGCCAGCAGCTTAGGTTCTCGGACAGGGATATACGAGCAGTACTTC.

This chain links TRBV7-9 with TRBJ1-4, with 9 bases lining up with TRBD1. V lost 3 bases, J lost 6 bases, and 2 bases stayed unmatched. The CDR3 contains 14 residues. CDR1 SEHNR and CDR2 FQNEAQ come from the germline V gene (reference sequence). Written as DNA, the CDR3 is TGTGCCAGCAGCTTGAGGACAGGGGATGAAAAACTGTTTTTT. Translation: CASSLRTGDEKLFF.

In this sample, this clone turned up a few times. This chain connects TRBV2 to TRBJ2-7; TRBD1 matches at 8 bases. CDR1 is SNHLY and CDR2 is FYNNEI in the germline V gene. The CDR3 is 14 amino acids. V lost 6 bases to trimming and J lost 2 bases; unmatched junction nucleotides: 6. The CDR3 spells CASRMDRATYEQYF. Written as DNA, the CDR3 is TGTGCCAGCAGGATGGACAGGGCCACCTACGAGCAGTACTTC. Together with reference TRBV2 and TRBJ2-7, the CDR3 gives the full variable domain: EPEVTQTPSHQVTQMGQEVILRCVPISNHLYFYWYRQILGQKVEFLVSFYNNEISEKSEIFDDQFSVERPDGSNFTLKIRSTKLEDSAMYFCASRMDRATYEQYFGPGTRLTVT.

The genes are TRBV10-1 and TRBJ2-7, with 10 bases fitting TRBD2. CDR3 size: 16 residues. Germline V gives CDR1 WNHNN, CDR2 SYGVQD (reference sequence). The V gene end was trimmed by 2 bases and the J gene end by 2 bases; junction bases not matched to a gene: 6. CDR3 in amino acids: CASSEARGTSAYEQYF. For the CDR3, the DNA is TGCGCCAGCAGTGAGGCCCGGGGGACTAGCGCCTACGAGCAGTACTTC.

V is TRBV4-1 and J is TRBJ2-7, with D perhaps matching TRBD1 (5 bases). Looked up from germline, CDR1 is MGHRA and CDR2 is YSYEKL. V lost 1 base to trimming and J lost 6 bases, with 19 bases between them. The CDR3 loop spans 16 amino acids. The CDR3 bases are TGCGCCAGCAGCCAAGGCAGGGCTAGTCAGCAAATCGAGCAGTACTTC. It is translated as CASSQGRASQQIEQYF.

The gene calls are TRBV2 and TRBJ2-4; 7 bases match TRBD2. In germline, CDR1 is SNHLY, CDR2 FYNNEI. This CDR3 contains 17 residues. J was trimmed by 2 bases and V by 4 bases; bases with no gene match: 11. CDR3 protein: CASSGTRGGGSKNIQYF. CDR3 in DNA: TGTGCCAGCAGTGGGACTAGAGGAGGTGGGTCCAAAAACATTCAGTACTTC.

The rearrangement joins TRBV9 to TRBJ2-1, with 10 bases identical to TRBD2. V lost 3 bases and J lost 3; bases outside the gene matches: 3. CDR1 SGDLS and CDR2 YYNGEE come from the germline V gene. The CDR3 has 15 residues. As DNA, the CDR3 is TGTGCCAGCAGCGGCGGGACTAGCGACTACAATGAGCAGTTCTTC. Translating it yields CASSGGTSDYNEQFF.

In DNA form, the CDR3 reads TGTGCCAGCTCTCCGGACAGGGCCGGTGGCTACACCTTC. Protein: CASSPDRAGGYTF. The V and J genes are TRBV18 and TRBJ1-2; 8 positions match TRBD1. This CDR3 comprises 13 residues. CDR1 KGHSH and CDR2 LQKENI come from the germline V gene. The V segment lost 6 bases and the J segment 7 bases; nucleotides outside the gene matches: 7.

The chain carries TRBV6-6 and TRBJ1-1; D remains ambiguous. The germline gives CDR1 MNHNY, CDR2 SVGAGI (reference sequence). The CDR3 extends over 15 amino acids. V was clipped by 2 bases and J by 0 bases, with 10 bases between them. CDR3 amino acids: CASSYGQALNTEAFF. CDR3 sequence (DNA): TGTGCCAGCAGTTACGGGCAGGCCCTGAACACTGAAGCTTTCTTT.

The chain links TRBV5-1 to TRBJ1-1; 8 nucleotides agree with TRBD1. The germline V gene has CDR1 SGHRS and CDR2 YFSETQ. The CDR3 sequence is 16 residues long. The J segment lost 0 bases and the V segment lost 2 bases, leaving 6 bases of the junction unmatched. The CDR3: CASSFGTGGMNTEAFF. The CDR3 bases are TGCGCCAGCAGCTTCGGAACAGGGGGTATGAACACTGAAGCTTTCTTT.

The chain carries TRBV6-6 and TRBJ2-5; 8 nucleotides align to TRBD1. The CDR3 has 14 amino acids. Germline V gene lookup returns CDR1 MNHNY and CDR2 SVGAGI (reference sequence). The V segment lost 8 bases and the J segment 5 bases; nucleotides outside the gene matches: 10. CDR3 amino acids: CASLRPGQVETQYF. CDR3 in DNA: TGTGCCAGCCTCAGACCGGGACAGGTGGAGACCCAGTACTTC.

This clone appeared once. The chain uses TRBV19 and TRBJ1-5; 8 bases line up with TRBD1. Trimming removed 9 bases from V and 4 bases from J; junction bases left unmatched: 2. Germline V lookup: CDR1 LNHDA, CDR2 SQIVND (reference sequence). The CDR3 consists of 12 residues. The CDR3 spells CASRGPNQPQHF. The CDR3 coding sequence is TGTGCCAGCAGGGGGCCGAATCAGCCCCAGCATTTT.